The rows below give T cell receptor beta chains drawn from one sample of a study of blood T cell repertoires in COVID-19. The data were produced by immunoSEQ multiplex PCR, yet TCRdb's version contains in-frame clones alone and is incomplete. The sample gives over 450,000 clones, approximately 88% of which show up once; around 7.8% is in the top ten. Sequenced input: peripheral blood. These TCRs come from a woman between 50 and 59 years old with COVID-19, enrolled during active disease. Both conserved end residues are part of each CDR3. The order of the fields is J gene, D gene, clone size, V gene, CDR3 protein, CDR3 DNA. D genes are given only for firm matches. A clone size is listed for some rows: how often the clone was seen (once, few, many), or a class if it is expanded.

TRBJ1-2 TRBD1 - TRBV28 CASSLTGTGGVYGYTF TGTGCCAGCAGCCTAACTGGGACAGGGGGTGTCTATGGCTACACCTTC
TRBJ2-7 - - TRBV3-1/TRBV3-2 CASSQRQGNSYEQYF TGTGCCAGCAGCCAAAGGCAGGGTAATTCCTACGAGCAGTACTTC
TRBJ1-1 TRBD1 - TRBV28 CASTAPGQQNTEAFF TGTGCCAGCACCGCACCGGGACAGCAAAACACTGAAGCTTTCTTT
TRBJ1-4 - once TRBV30 CAGEGGTHATNEKLFF TGTGCCGGGGAGGGAGGGACCCATGCAACTAATGAAAAACTGTTTTTT
TRBJ1-3 - - TRBV9 CASSVGNRAVGNTIYF TGTGCCAGCAGCGTAGGAAACAGGGCGGTAGGAAACACCATATATTTT
TRBJ2-1 TRBD1 - TRBV29-1 CSVEGARGREQFF TGCAGCGTCGAGGGAGCAAGGGGGCGAGAGCAGTTCTTC
TRBJ2-7 - - TRBV3-1/TRBV3-2 CASSPNAVYEQYF TGTGCCAGCAGCCCTAATGCGGTATACGAGCAGTACTTC
TRBJ1-2 - - TRBV9 CASSSTGGLGYTF TGTGCCAGCAGCTCCACGGGGGGACTCGGCTACACCTTC
TRBJ1-2 - - TRBV19 CASSQAWANYGYTF TGTGCCAGCAGCCAGGCCTGGGCTAACTATGGCTACACCTTC
TRBJ1-1 - - TRBV2 CASSEGGTEAFF TGTGCCAGCAGTGAGGGGGGCACTGAAGCTTTCTTT
TRBJ2-7 - - TRBV12-3/TRBV12-4 CASSLGRDYEQYF TGTGCCAGCAGTTTGGGCAGGGACTACGAGCAGTACTTC